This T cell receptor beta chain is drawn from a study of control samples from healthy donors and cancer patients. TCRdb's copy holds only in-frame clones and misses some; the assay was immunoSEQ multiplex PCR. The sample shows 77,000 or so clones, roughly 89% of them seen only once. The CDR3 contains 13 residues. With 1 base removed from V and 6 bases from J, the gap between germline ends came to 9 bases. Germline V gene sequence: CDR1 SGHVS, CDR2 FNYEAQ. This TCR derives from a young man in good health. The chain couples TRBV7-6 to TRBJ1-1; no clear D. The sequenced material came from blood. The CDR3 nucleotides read TGTGCCAGCAGCTTAGGGGGTAGTGCTGAAGCTTTCTTT. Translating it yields CASSLGGSAEAFF.